This TCR beta chain appears in the sequencing data of a study of control samples from healthy donors and cancer patients. Note on this clone: Other nucleotide sequences from this sample produce the same CDR3.

Trimming took 5 bases from V and 0 from J, leaving 11 bases between them. The CDR3 runs to 16 residues. The V gene's germline CDR1 is LNHDA and CDR2 SQIVND (reference sequence). TCRdb's table, derived via immunoSEQ multiplex PCR, lists solely in-frame clones and lacks some. The sample consists of approximately 58,000 clones, 80% to 90% of them appearing once. The sequence derives from a woman aged 55 to 70 with lung cancer. Sequencing input: PBMCs. J is TRBJ1-6 and V is TRBV19; no clear D gene. The CDR3 region has the DNA TGTGCCAGTAGTGAGACCGGGAGCTCCTATAATTCACCCCTCCACTTT. Encoded protein: CASSETGSSYNSPLHF.